A selection of T cell receptor beta chains follows, all from one sample in a study of T cell repertoires in cytomegalovirus infection. TCRdb redid the calling of the reads with MiXCR, one entry per CDR3 protein. The sample has hundreds of thousands of distinct CDR3 sequences; roughly 22% are singletons. Sample: CD8+ T cells from PBMCs. All receptors derive from a human donor in good health (CMV status not recorded). Some clones in this sample may be carry-over from other donors' samples. CDR3s include the opening cysteine and the closing phenylalanine or tryptophan. D genes are given only for firm matches. Part of the rows lack a size; the others show once, few, many or a class for expanded clones.

CDR3 length | J gene | V gene | clone size | D gene | CDR3 DNA | CDR3 protein
13 | TRBJ1-1 | TRBV28 | few | NA | TGTGCCAGCAGTTACAGGGACAACACTGAAGCTTTCTTT | CASSYRDNTEAFF
16 | TRBJ1-1 | TRBV13 | NA | NA | TGTGCCAGCAGCTATGGGGCCCAGGGTTGGAACACTGAAGCTTTCTTT | CASSYGAQGWNTEAFF
14 | TRBJ1-1 | TRBV5-4 | NA | TRBD1 | TGTGCCAGCAGCCCGGGACAGGGACGGACTGAAGCTTTCTTT | CASSPGQGRTEAFF
13 | TRBJ2-5 | TRBV7-4 | NA | NA | TGTGCCAGCAGCTTTACACTGCGAGAGACCCAGTACTTC | CASSFTLRETQYF
13 | TRBJ1-2 | TRBV12-3/TRBV12-4 | NA | TRBD1 | TGTGCCAGCAGAACAACAGGGGACTATGGCTACACCTTC | CASRTTGDYGYTF
14 | TRBJ2-1 | TRBV7-3 | many | TRBD1 | TGTGCCAGCAGCTTAAGGGGGACAGGGGCTGAGCAGTTCTTC | CASSLRGTGAEQFF
13 | TRBJ2-7 | TRBV20-1 | NA | NA | TGCAGTGCTAGAGAGGACCCAGCCTACGAGCAGTACTTC | CSAREDPAYEQYF
15 | TRBJ1-6 | TRBV4-1 | few | NA | TGCGCCAGCAGCCAATTGACAGGACTCGATTCACCCCTCCACTTT | CASSQLTGLDSPLHF
16 | TRBJ2-6 | TRBV19 | few | NA | TGTGCCAGTAGTATAGGTCCAGGGTCCGGGGCCAACGTCCTGACTTTC | CASSIGPGSGANVLTF
14 | TRBJ2-2 | TRBV11-2 | NA | NA | TGTGCCAGCAGCTTCCCGGGGCAGACCGGGGAGCTGTTTTTT | CASSFPGQTGELFF
15 | TRBJ2-1 | TRBV9 | NA | TRBD1 | TGTGCCAGCAGCGTAGAAAAGGGGACAGGGCGCGAGCAGTTCTTC | CASSVEKGTGREQFF
13 | TRBJ2-1 | TRBV7-9 | few | TRBD2 | TGTGCCAGCAGCGCCGGGACTAGCAATGAGCAGTTCTTC | CASSAGTSNEQFF
13 | TRBJ2-7 | TRBV28 | many | NA | TGTGCCAGCAGTATGGGGGACGCCTACGAGCAGTACTTC | CASSMGDAYEQYF